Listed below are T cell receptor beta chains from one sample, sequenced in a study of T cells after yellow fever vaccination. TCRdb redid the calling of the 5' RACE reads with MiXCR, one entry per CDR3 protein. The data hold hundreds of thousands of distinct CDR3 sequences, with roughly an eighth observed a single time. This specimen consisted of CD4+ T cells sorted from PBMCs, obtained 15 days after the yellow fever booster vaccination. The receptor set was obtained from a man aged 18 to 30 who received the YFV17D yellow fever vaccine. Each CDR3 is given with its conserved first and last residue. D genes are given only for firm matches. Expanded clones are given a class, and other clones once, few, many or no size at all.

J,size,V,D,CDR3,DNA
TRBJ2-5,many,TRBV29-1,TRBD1,CSVDRDRGETQYF,TGCAGCGTTGACCGGGACAGGGGGGAGACCCAGTACTTC
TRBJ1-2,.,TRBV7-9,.,CASSPILRYTF,TGTGCCAGCAGCCCGATCTTGCGCTACACCTTC
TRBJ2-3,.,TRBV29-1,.,CSGGLSTDTQYF,TGCAGCGGGGGACTTAGCACAGATACGCAGTATTTT
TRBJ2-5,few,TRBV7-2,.,CASRQAGQETQYF,TGTGCCAGCAGGCAGGCGGGCCAAGAGACCCAGTACTTC
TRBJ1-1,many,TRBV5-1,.,CASSLLDMSEAFF,TGCGCCAGCAGCTTACTGGACATGTCTGAAGCTTTCTTT
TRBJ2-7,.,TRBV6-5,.,CASRLRRGSYEQYF,TGTGCCAGCAGGCTTCGCCGGGGATCCTACGAGCAGTACTTC
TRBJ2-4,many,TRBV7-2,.,CASRGGAVKSIQYF,TGTGCCAGCAGGGGGGGGGCAGTCAAGAGCATTCAGTACTTC
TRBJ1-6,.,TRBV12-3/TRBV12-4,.,CASSLQTQNSPLHF,TGTGCCAGCAGTTTACAGACGCAGAATTCACCCCTCCACTTT
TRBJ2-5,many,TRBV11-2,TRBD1,CASSPGWVDRDRETQYF,TGTGCCAGCAGCCCAGGGTGGGTCGACAGGGATCGGGAGACCCAGTACTTC
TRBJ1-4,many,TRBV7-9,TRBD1,CASSPQGARNEKLFF,TGTGCCAGCAGTCCTCAGGGGGCGAGAAATGAAAAACTGTTTTTT
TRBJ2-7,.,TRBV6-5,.,CASSYSYEGSGEQYF,TGTGCCAGCAGTTACTCGTATGAGGGCTCCGGGGAGCAGTACTTC
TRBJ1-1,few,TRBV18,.,CASSPNRVGASTEAFF,TGTGCCAGCTCACCTAACAGGGTTGGGGCGAGCACTGAAGCTTTCTTT
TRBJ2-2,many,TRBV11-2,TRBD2,CASGNSAGVGELFF,TGTGCCAGCGGCAATAGCGCGGGGGTCGGGGAGCTGTTTTTT
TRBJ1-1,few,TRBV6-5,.,CASSYQSWNTEAFF,TGTGCCAGCAGTTACCAGAGTTGGAACACTGAAGCTTTCTTT
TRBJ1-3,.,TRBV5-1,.,CARGLDTIYF,TGCGCCAGGGGCCTGGACACCATATATTTT
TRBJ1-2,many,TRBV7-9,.,CASSLKGRRNGYTF,TGTGCCAGCAGCTTAAAGGGGCGACGGAATGGCTACACCTTC
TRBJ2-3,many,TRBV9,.,CASSPLVGPDTQYF,TGTGCCAGCAGCCCCTTAGTAGGTCCAGATACGCAGTATTTT
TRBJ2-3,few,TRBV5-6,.,CASSVLGAQSTDTQYF,TGTGCCAGCAGCGTCTTGGGGGCGCAAAGCACAGATACGCAGTATTTT
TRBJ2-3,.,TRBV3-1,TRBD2,CASSRTSGGIGTDTQYF,TGTGCCAGCAGCCGGACTAGCGGGGGGATTGGCACAGATACGCAGTATTTT
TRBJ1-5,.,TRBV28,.,CASRTGTLYEQPQHF,TGTGCCAGCAGGACCGGGACTCTCTACGAGCAGCCCCAGCATTTT
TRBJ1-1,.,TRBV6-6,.,CASRNRANSEAFF,TGTGCCAGCAGGAACAGGGCGAACTCTGAAGCTTTCTTT
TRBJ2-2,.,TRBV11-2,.,CASSALAYPNTGELFF,TGTGCCAGCAGCGCCCTAGCGTATCCAAACACCGGGGAGCTGTTTTTT
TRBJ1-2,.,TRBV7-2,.,CASSFLTASGYGYTF,TGTGCCAGCAGCTTCTTGACCGCCTCGGGCTATGGCTACACCTTC
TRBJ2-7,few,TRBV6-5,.,CASSLRPTSSYEQYF,TGTGCCAGCAGTCTAAGACCGACGAGCTCCTACGAGCAGTACTTC
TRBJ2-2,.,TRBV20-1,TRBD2,CSARHDSGGLRDGELFF,TGCAGTGCTAGACACGATAGCGGGGGCCTCCGCGACGGGGAGCTGTTTTTT
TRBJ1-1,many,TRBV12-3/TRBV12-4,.,CASSFWGTEAFF,TGTGCCAGCAGTTTTTGGGGGACTGAAGCTTTCTTT
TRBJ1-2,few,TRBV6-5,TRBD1,CASSRQGKYGYTF,TGTGCCAGCAGCCGACAGGGGAAGTATGGCTACACCTTC
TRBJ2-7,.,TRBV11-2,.,CASSSLAPSSEQYF,TGTGCCAGCAGCTCCCTCGCTCCCTCCAGCGAGCAGTACTTC
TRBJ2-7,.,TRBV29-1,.,CSVEPLHGREQYF,TGCAGCGTTGAACCCCTCCACGGACGCGAGCAGTACTTC
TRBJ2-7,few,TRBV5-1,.,CASSLNVAYEQYF,TGCGCCAGCAGCTTGAACGTCGCCTACGAGCAGTACTTC
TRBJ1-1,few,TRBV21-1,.,CASSKDRVNTEAFF,TGTGCCAGCAGCAAAGACAGGGTGAACACTGAAGCTTTCTTT
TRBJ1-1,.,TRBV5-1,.,CASSSTMPYPEAFF,TGCGCCAGCAGCTCGACCATGCCCTACCCTGAAGCTTTCTTT
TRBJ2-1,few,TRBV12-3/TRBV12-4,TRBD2,CASTPGGDYNEQFF,TGTGCCAGCACCCCGGGGGGGGACTACAATGAGCAGTTCTTC
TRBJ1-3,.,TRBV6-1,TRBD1,CASSESPGQSHF,TGTGCCAGCAGTGAATCCCCGGGACAGTCACATTTT
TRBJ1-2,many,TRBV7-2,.,CASSFAGRGNNYGYTF,TGTGCCAGCAGCTTTGCTGGGAGGGGTAATAACTATGGCTACACCTTC
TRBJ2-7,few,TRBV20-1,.,CSAGGQSSYEQYF,TGCAGTGCTGGCGGACAGAGCTCCTACGAGCAGTACTTC
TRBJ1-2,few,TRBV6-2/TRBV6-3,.,CASRFPGPKFYGYTF,TGTGCCAGCAGATTCCCGGGACCAAAATTCTATGGCTACACCTTC
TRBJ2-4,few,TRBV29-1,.,CSVAPLESIQNIQYF,TGCAGCGTTGCTCCCCTAGAATCTATCCAAAACATTCAGTACTTC
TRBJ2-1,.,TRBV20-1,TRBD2,CSAPSGGAADNEQFF,TGCAGTGCCCCAAGCGGGGGGGCCGCCGACAATGAGCAGTTCTTC
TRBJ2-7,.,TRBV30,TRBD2,CAWSRRRGGQYF,TGTGCCTGGAGTCGACGGCGGGGGGGGCAGTACTTC
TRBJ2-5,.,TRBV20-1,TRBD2,CSAVRGSGRGETQYF,TGCAGTGCTGTCCGGGGTAGCGGGCGTGGAGAGACCCAGTACTTC
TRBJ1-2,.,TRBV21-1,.,CAIALDGPYGYTF,TGTGCCATCGCACTGGACGGACCATATGGCTACACCTTC